This TCR beta chain was recorded in a study of T-cell reconstitution after alpha-beta-depleted transplantation in children. Study outcomes and limitations: The high TCRbeta diversity at day 60 in some patients came from surviving recipient T cells and thymic progenitors. Newly made T cells mostly supplied T-cell counts and diversity one year after transplant. After transplant, at about two months, alpha-beta T cells were reportedly derived from several hundred expanded graft clones.

The TCRbeta library incorporated unique molecular identifiers. TCRdb used MiXCR to reprocess the PCR reads, holding one entry per CDR3 protein. The sample includes about 980,000 distinct CDR3 sequences, roughly 31% seen only once; the top ten take roughly 30%. Regarding this clonotype: Its specificity is not known.

This receptor was taken from a boy in the first two years of life who had a stem cell transplant for SCID, so the T cells may come from the graft donor. The specimen comprised PBMCs, mostly from graft donor cells, sampled 360 days after TCRalphabeta/CD19-depleted stem cell transplant.

In nucleotides, the CDR3 is TGTGCCTGGAGTGTTGGACAGGGAATAACCAAAAACATTCAGTACTTC. Translation gives CAWSVGQGITKNIQYF. The chain recombines TRBV30 with TRBJ2-4; TRBD1 matches at 8 bases. The CDR3 loop spans 16 amino acids. Losses at the gene ends were 0 bases for V and 2 bases for J; bases not matched to a gene: 6. Germline V gene data show CDR1 as GTSNPN and CDR2 as SVGIG (reference sequence).